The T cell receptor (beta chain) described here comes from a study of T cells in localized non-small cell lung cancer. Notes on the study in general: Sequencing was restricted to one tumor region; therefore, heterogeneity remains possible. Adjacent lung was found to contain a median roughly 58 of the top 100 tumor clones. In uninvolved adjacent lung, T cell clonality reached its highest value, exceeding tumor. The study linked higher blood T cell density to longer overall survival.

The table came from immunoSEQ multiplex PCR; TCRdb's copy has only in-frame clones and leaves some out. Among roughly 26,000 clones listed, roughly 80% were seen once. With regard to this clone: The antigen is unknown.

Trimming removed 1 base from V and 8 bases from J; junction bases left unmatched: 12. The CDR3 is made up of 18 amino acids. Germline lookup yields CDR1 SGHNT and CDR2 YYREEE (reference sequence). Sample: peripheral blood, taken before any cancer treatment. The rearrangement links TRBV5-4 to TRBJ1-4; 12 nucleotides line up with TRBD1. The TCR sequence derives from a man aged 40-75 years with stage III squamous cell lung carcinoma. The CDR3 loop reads CASSLNPGQGADGEKLFF. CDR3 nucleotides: TGTGCCAGCAGCTTGAATCCGGGACAGGGGGCTGATGGCGAAAAACTGTTTTTT.